Listed here are 10 T cell receptor beta chains from one sample, sequenced in a study of control samples from healthy donors and cancer patients. The data were produced by immunoSEQ multiplex PCR, yet TCRdb's version contains in-frame clones alone and is incomplete. The sample has some 100,000 clones; about 86% are singletons. The sample taken for sequencing was blood. All receptors derive from a man aged 30 to 45 in good health.

The rearrangement links TRBV5-5 to TRBJ1-2; D perhaps matches TRBD1 (5 bases). Trimming removed 7 bases from V and 6 bases from J, with 16 bases in between. The CDR3 contains 13 residues. Germline values: CDR1 SGHKS, CDR2 YYEKEE (reference sequence). CDR3 region: CASGPVGGDGYTF. Here the CDR3 DNA reads TGTGCCAGCGGTCCGGTCGGGGGAGATGGCTACACCTTC.

The gene calls are TRBV4-3 and TRBJ2-3; 11 bases fit TRBD2. The CDR3 spans 18 residues. Germline lookup yields CDR1 LGHNA and CDR2 YSLEER. The J segment lost 7 bases and the V segment lost 6 bases, leaving 18 bases of the junction unmatched. The CDR3: CASSLGGVAGGPGHTQYF. The CDR3 nucleotides are TGCGCCAGCAGTCTCGGCGGAGTAGCGGGAGGGCCGGGACATACGCAGTATTTT.

The chain carries TRBV6-6 and TRBJ1-2, with D unclear. Germline V gene data show CDR1 as MNHNY and CDR2 as SVGAGI (reference sequence). The V end lost 5 bases, the J end lost 8 bases, and 18 bases lay between the germline ends. CDR3 length equals 14 residues. Here the CDR3 DNA reads TGTGCCAGCAGTCCCTCGCAGGTGATTGGAGGCTACACCTTC. Its translation: CASSPSQVIGGYTF.

The chain uses TRBV24-1 and TRBJ2-3, with 10 bases fitting TRBD2. This CDR3 has 14 residues. CDR1 is KGHDR, CDR2 SFDVKD, per germline. J was trimmed by 5 bases and V by 6 bases; bases with no gene match: 4. The CDR3 region is CATSKIAGGDTQYF. CDR3 sequence (DNA): TGTGCCACCAGTAAAATAGCGGGAGGAGATACGCAGTATTTT.

This rearrangement joins TRBV7-6 to TRBJ1-1; D perhaps matches TRBD1 (5 bases). The CDR3 sequence is 13 residues long. Deletions cut 5 bases from V and 2 bases from J, with 9 bases between. Germline CDR1 and CDR2: SGHVS and FNYEAQ. CDR3 sequence (DNA): TGTGCCAGCAGCGCTGGGACCAACACTGAAGCTTTCTTT. Its protein is CASSAGTNTEAFF.

J is TRBJ2-1 and V is TRBV11-2; possibly TRBD1 for D (6 bases). CDR1 is SGHAT, CDR2 FQNNGV, per germline. The CDR3 sequence is 15 residues long. The V gene lost 6 bases and the J gene lost 0 bases, with 12 bases spanning the gap. This CDR3 reads CASRHWGHSYNEQFF. Here the CDR3 DNA reads TGTGCCAGCAGGCACTGGGGACACTCCTACAATGAGCAGTTCTTC.

The DNA of the CDR3 is TGTGCCAGCAGTTTCGGAGAGACCCAGTACTTC. Its translation: CASSFGETQYF. The chain combines TRBV12-3 or TRBV12-4 with TRBJ2-5; D is unclear. V gave up 3 bases and J gave up 4 bases, with 3 bases separating them. The CDR3 has 11 residues.

This chain links TRBV3-1 (or the pseudogene TRBV3-2) with TRBJ2-5, with TRBD2 as a possible D gene (6 bases). The CDR3 sequence is 13 residues long. Trimming removed 4 bases from V and 6 bases from J, with 12 bases in between. Germline V gene lookup returns CDR1 LGHDT and CDR2 YNNKEL (reference sequence). CDR3 DNA: TGTGCCAGCAGCCCAACGGGGGTGAAGACCCAGTACTTC. Translation: CASSPTGVKTQYF.

The chain joins TRBV18 to TRBJ2-5, with D unresolved. Trimming left V 5 bases short and J 0 bases short, with 4 bases between. The germline V gene has CDR1 KGHSH and CDR2 LQKENI. The length of the CDR3 is 12 residues. The CDR3 spells CASSSYQETQYF. For the CDR3, the DNA is TGTGCCAGCTCATCCTACCAAGAGACCCAGTACTTC.

The chain uses TRBV6-5 and TRBJ1-2; unclear D gene. The germline CDR1 and CDR2 sequences are MNHEY and SVGAGI. V gave up 6 bases and J gave up 5 bases, with 16 bases separating them. The CDR3 is 14 residues long. The CDR3 loop is CASRDPGKGYGYTF. CDR3 coding DNA: TGTGCCAGCAGAGACCCGGGAAAAGGATATGGCTACACCTTC.